The T cell receptor (beta chain) described here comes from a study of CD4 T cells in relation to SARS-CoV-2 and coronaviruses. Measured with immunoSEQ multiplex PCR; TCRdb has only the in-frame clones, and not every one. The sample contains 20,000 to 25,000 clones, about 70% of which appear only once. Of note for this clone: Its antigen is unknown.

Before the COVID-19 pandemic, during about 2011-2019, CD4+ T cells were taken from unexposed donors. CD4+ T cells were isolated from the cells after 10 days of culture. With 4 bases clipped from V and 2 bases from J, the junction kept 4 bases outside the gene matches. The length of the CDR3 is 14 residues. Germline CDR1 ENHRY, CDR2 SYGVKD. The clonotype was recovered from a human donor in good health. The sequenced sample was CD4+ T cells from PBMCs, cultured in vitro. This rearrangement joins TRBV10-3 to TRBJ2-7, with 8 bases fitting TRBD2. The CDR3, as DNA: TGTGCCATCAGTGTTAGCGGGACCACCTACGAGCAGTACTTC. Its protein is CAISVSGTTYEQYF.